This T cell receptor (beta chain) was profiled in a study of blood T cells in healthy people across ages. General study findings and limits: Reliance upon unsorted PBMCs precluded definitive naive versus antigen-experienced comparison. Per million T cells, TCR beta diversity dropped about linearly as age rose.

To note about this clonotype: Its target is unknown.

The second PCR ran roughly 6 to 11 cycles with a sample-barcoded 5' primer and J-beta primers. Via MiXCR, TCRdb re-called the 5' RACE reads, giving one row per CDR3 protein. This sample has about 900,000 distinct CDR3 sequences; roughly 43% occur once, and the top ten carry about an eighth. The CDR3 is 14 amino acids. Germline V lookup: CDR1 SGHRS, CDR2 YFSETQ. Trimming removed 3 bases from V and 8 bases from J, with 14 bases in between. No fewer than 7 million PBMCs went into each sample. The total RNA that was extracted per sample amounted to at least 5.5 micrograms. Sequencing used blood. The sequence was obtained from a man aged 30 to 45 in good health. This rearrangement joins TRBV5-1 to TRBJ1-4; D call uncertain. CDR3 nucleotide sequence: TGCGCCAGCAGCTCTTCCTCCATGGGGGAAAAACTGTTTTTT. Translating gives CASSSSSMGEKLFF.